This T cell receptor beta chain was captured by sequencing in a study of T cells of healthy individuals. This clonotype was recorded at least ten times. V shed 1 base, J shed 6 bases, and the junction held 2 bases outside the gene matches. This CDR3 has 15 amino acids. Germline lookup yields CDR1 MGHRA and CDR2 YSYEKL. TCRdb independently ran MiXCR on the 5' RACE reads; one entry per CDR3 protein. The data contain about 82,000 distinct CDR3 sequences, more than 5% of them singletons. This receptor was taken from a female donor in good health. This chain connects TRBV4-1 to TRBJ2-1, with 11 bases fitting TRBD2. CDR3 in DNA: TGCGCCAGCAGCCAAGTACTAGCGGGAGCCAATGAGCAGTTCTTC. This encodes CASSQVLAGANEQFF.